The 17 T cell receptor beta chains given below trace back to one sample, sequenced in a study of T cells after yellow fever vaccination. TCRdb passed the 5' RACE reads through MiXCR, listing each CDR3 protein once. The table shows a few hundred thousand distinct CDR3 sequences, with roughly 8% occurring only once. Specimen: PBMCs, collected 45 days after the first yellow fever vaccination. These receptors came from a young man who received the YFV17D yellow fever vaccine.

The chain recombines TRBV7-8 with TRBJ2-7; D is perhaps TRBD1 or TRBD2 (5 bases each). V gave up 5 bases and J gave up 6 bases, with 26 bases separating them. From germline, CDR1 is SGHVS and CDR2 FQNEAQ. The CDR3 is 17 amino acids. The CDR3 DNA follows: TGTGCCAGCAGCGTTAGAAATCCCGGGACCTCGCCGAGCGAGCAGTACGTC. Translation gives CASSVRNPGTSPSEQYV.

The sample holds a few counts of this clonotype. The CDR3 DNA reads TGCGCCAGCAGCCCGGGACACTCTAGCACAGATACGCAGTATTTT. Its translation: CASSPGHSSTDTQYF. The chain combines TRBV5-1 with TRBJ2-3; maybe TRBD1 (6 bases). Per the germline V gene, CDR1 is SGHRS and CDR2 is YFSETQ. V gave up 4 bases and J gave up 0 bases, with 12 bases separating them. The length of the CDR3 is 15 residues.

This clonotype has only a few counts. The chain couples TRBV30 to TRBJ2-5; D possibly corresponds to TRBD2 (5 bases). Germline assignment: CDR1 GTSNPN and CDR2 SVGIG (reference sequence). The V end lost 3 bases, the J end lost 5 bases, and 10 bases lay between the germline ends. This CDR3 has 12 amino acids. This CDR3 is CAWSELGETQYF. The CDR3 coding sequence is TGTGCCTGGAGCGAACTAGGGGAGACCCAGTACTTC.

This clonotype was detected ten times or more. V gene TRBV12-3 or TRBV12-4 combines with J gene TRBJ2-1, with D perhaps assigned TRBD1 or TRBD2 (5 bases each). This CDR3 has 15 residues. The germline V and J ends were trimmed by 6 bases and 0 bases, with 12 bases remaining between them. The CDR3 DNA sequence: TGTGCCAGCAGGGGGGAACTTAACTCCTACAATGAGCAGTTCTTC. Its protein product is CASRGELNSYNEQFF.

This rearrangement joins TRBV5-5 to TRBJ2-7; 10 bases are shared with TRBD2. V dropped 2 bases and J dropped 2; count of bases not matched to a gene: 4. Germline CDR1 reads SGHKS; CDR2 reads YYEKEE (reference sequence). There are 15 residues in the CDR3. CDR3 in amino acids: CASSLLAGRTYEQYV. CDR3 bases: TGTGCCAGCAGCTTACTAGCGGGGAGAACCTACGAGCAGTACGTC.

This clonotype was seen at least ten times. The rearrangement joins TRBV7-2 to TRBJ1-1; D unresolved. Germline CDR1 SGHTA, CDR2 FQGNSA. The CDR3 is made up of 16 amino acids. V shed 2 bases and J shed 4 bases, with 17 bases lying between them. The DNA of the CDR3 is TGTGCCAGCAGCTTATACAGCGGGGTTCGTGGCACTGAAGCTTTCTTT. Protein sequence: CASSLYSGVRGTEAFF. Full variable domain (outside the CDR3, taken from reference TRBV7-2 and TRBJ1-1): GAGVSQSPSNKVTEKGKDVELRCDPISGHTALYWYRQSLGQGLEFLIYFQGNSAPDKSGLPSDRFSAERTGGSVSTLTIQRTQQEDSAVYLCASSLYSGVRGTEAFFGQGTRLTVV.

This chain connects TRBV7-2 to TRBJ1-5; D possibly corresponds to TRBD1 (6 bases). The CDR3 totals 17 residues. Trimming took 5 bases from V and 0 from J, leaving 17 bases between them. Germline CDR1 SGHTA, CDR2 FQGNSA. The CDR3 sequence: CASSLTGFPYSNQPQHF. As DNA, the CDR3 is TGTGCCAGCAGCCTAACAGGGTTCCCTTATAGCAATCAGCCCCAGCATTTT.

CDR3 in amino acids: CASSQGTAYTDTQYF. The CDR3 nucleotides read TGTGCCAGCAGCCAGGGGACAGCCTACACAGATACGCAGTATTTT. The V call is TRBV4-2, the J call TRBJ2-3; 7 nucleotides line up with TRBD1. The germline V gene has CDR1 LGHNA and CDR2 YNFKEQ. With 3 bases clipped from V and 2 bases from J, the junction kept 5 bases outside the gene matches. This CDR3 region has 15 residues.

The chain is built from TRBV4-2 and TRBJ2-7; 7 bases line up with TRBD2. V was pared by 1 base and J by 0 bases, with 9 bases of the junction left unmatched. The CDR3 totals 17 residues. Germline CDR1 is LGHNA and CDR2 is YNFKEQ. CDR3 sequence (DNA): TGTGCCAGCAGCCAAGTGGAAGCACTAGCGAGCTCCTACGAGCAGTACTTC. It translates to CASSQVEALASSYEQYF.

The rearrangement links TRBV18 to TRBJ1-2; 11 bases align to TRBD1. Germline assignment: CDR1 KGHSH and CDR2 LQKENI. V was pared by 2 bases and J by 4 bases, with 9 bases of the junction left unmatched. The CDR3 is 17 amino acids. The CDR3 DNA is TGTGCCAGCTCACCAGTTGCCGGACAGGGGGCGTTCTATGGCTACACCTTC. Encoded protein: CASSPVAGQGAFYGYTF.

CDR3 DNA: TGCAGCGCCCTCAGGGACAAAATCTACGAGCAGTACTTC. Protein: CSALRDKIYEQYF. V and J are TRBV20-1 and TRBJ2-7; perhaps TRBD1 as D (6 bases). CDR3 length equals 13 residues. The germline V gene encodes CDR1 DFQATT and CDR2 SNEGSKA (reference sequence).

The chain recombines TRBV25-1 with TRBJ1-5, with D hard to call. V was trimmed by 4 bases and J by 7 bases, leaving 14 bases between them. Germline CDR1 is MGHDK and CDR2 is SYGVNS. This CDR3 has 14 residues. CDR3 region: CASSGGYYYQPQHF. Written as DNA, the CDR3 is TGTGCCAGCAGTGGAGGGTACTACTACCAGCCCCAGCATTTT.

This clonotype was detected only a few times. The genes are TRBV7-2 and TRBJ1-2; 9 positions match TRBD1. The trim removed 5 bases at V and 5 bases at J, leaving 12 bases unmatched. Germline-derived CDR1 and CDR2 are SGHTA and FQGNSA. This CDR3 is 16 amino acids long. CDR3: CASSPGQGSIVYGYTF. The CDR3 DNA reads as TGTGCCAGCAGCCCCGGACAGGGGAGTATTGTATATGGCTACACCTTC.

In this sample, this clonotype turned up a few times. The V call is TRBV21-1, the J call TRBJ2-7; the table calls TRBD1, which could not be checked here. TRBV21-1 is reported as a pseudogene. The CDR3 runs 18 residues. In DNA, the CDR3 is TGTGCCAGCAGAACGGAAAAAACAGACAGAAACAGCTCCTACGAGCAGTACGTC. Its protein product is CASRTEKTDRNSSYEQYV.

This rearrangement joins TRBV27 to TRBJ2-2; either TRBD1 or TRBD2 may supply D (6 bases each). CDR1 is MNHEY and CDR2 is SMNVEV in the germline V gene (reference sequence). V was shortened by 3 bases and J by 3 bases, with 11 bases between the two germline ends. The CDR3 runs 15 residues. The CDR3 DNA is TGTGCCAGCAGTTTTCCGGGGGCGTACACCGGGGAGCTGTTTTTT. This translates into CASSFPGAYTGELFF.

The chain joins TRBV7-3 to TRBJ2-3; 10 positions match TRBD2. The V gene's germline CDR1 is SGHTA and CDR2 FQGTGA. Trimming removed 5 bases from V and 5 bases from J; junction bases left unmatched: 10. This CDR3 spans 16 amino acids. CDR3 DNA sequence: TGTGCCAGCAGCCCTCATATAGCGGGGGGCCTAGATACGCAGTATTTT. Translated: CASSPHIAGGLDTQYF.

This clonotype has a count of ten or more. The chain joins TRBV5-1 to TRBJ1-1; D is ambiguous. The CDR3 length is 14 residues. V lost 2 bases and J lost 1, with 9 bases in between. Germline V CDR1 and CDR2: SGHRS, YFSETQ. CDR3: CASSLHRGNTEAFF. The CDR3 DNA is TGCGCCAGCAGCTTACATCGGGGGAACACTGAAGCTTTCTTT.